The 13 T cell receptor beta chains listed next were all sequenced from one sample in a study of control samples from healthy donors and cancer patients. The table came from immunoSEQ multiplex PCR; TCRdb's copy has only in-frame clones and leaves some out. Of over 150,000 clones listed, 75% to 95% were seen once; the top ten hold about 2%. Sequences were obtained from blood. Source of these receptors: a woman between 35 and 50 years old in good health.

Concerning this clone: A junction boundary mismatches the germline segment, possibly from a read error. This chain connects TRBV19 to TRBJ2-3; 8 bases line up with TRBD2. The germline CDR1 and CDR2 sequences are LNHDA and SQIVND (reference sequence). The CDR3 runs 13 residues. As DNA, the CDR3 is TGTGCCAGTAGGGTAAATAGCGGGGTACGAGAGGGTTTT. Translating gives CASRVNSGVREGF.

The chain combines TRBV19 with TRBJ2-7, with TRBD1 matching over 8 bases. V was pared by 4 bases and J by 4 bases, with 9 bases of the junction left unmatched. The CDR3 totals 15 residues. Germline V gene sequence: CDR1 LNHDA, CDR2 SQIVND (reference sequence). The CDR3: CASSKNRDRSYEQYF. CDR3 DNA sequence: TGTGCCAGTAGTAAGAACCGGGACAGGTCTTACGAGCAGTACTTC.

The chain combines TRBV2 with TRBJ2-3; 7 nucleotides align to TRBD1. With V trimmed by 6 bases and J by 2 bases, 2 bases remained unmatched. The germline V gene encodes CDR1 SNHLY and CDR2 FYNNEI. This CDR3 is 13 amino acids long. CDR3 DNA: TGTGCCAGCAGGGACAGGTACACAGATACGCAGTATTTT. Its protein is CASRDRYTDTQYF.

The V and J genes are TRBV28 and TRBJ1-5; D remains ambiguous. The CDR3 has 12 amino acids. The germline CDR1 and CDR2 sequences are MDHEN and SYDVKM. V shed 7 bases and J shed 5 bases, with 9 bases lying between them. The CDR3 DNA reads as TGTGCCAGCACAAACGTATATCAGCCCCAGCATTTT. Translating it yields CASTNVYQPQHF.

CDR3 sequence (DNA): TGCGCCAGCAGCCCCCCATCGTCTGGGGGGGCCGAGGATACGCAGTATTTT. Its translation is CASSPPSSGGAEDTQYF. The chain links TRBV5-1 to TRBJ2-3, with D perhaps TRBD2 (7 bases). Germline V lookup: CDR1 SGHRS, CDR2 YFSETQ. V was cut by 4 bases and J by 6 bases, with 24 bases left in between. The CDR3 is 17 residues long.

The chain has TRBV9 and TRBJ2-1; tentatively, D is TRBD2 (6 bases). CDR3 length equals 13 residues. Germline CDR1 SGDLS, CDR2 YYNGEE. The V end lost 0 bases, the J end lost 12 bases, and 13 bases lay between the germline ends. CDR3 protein: CASSVGRDAGQFF. The CDR3 DNA follows: TGTGCCAGCAGCGTAGGGCGGGATGCGGGGCAGTTCTTC.

This clone was seen a handful of times. The V and J genes are TRBV6-5 and TRBJ1-5; no clear D. The CDR3 loop spans 12 amino acids. Germline V gene sequence: CDR1 MNHEY, CDR2 SVGAGI. Trimming pared 5 bases from V and 4 bases from J, leaving 6 bases between. CDR3 in amino acids: CASSTVNQPQHF. CDR3 coding DNA: TGTGCCAGCAGTACTGTAAATCAGCCCCAGCATTTT.

This chain links TRBV5-4 with TRBJ2-1; D possibly corresponds to TRBD2 (8 bases). With 8 bases removed from V and 6 bases from J, the gap between germline ends came to 21 bases. The CDR3 extends over 15 amino acids. Germline loops: CDR1 SGHNT, CDR2 YYREEE (reference sequence). The CDR3 DNA reads as TGTGCCAGTGTGAAAGGGGGCGCGGGGGGCAATGAGCAGTTCTTC. Translated: CASVKGGAGGNEQFF. Variable domain in full (rest from reference TRBV5-4 and TRBJ2-1): ETGVTQSPTHLIKTRGQQVTLRCSSQSGHNTVSWYQQALGQGPQFIFQYYREEENGRGNFPPRFSGLQFPNYSSELNVNALELDDSALYLCASVKGGAGGNEQFFGPGTRLTVL.

This rearrangement joins TRBV11-2 to TRBJ1-2, with 7 bases identical to TRBD1. The germline CDR1 and CDR2 sequences are SGHAT and FQNNGV. Trimming took 4 bases from V and 6 from J; bases not matched to a gene: 8. The CDR3 loop spans 14 amino acids. The CDR3 region is CASSSPGGIDGYTF. CDR3 nucleotide sequence: TGTGCCAGCAGCTCTCCAGGGGGTATCGATGGCTACACCTTC.

For the CDR3, the DNA is TGTGCCAGCAGCGCACGGGACTCGGCGAGCTACGAGCAGTACTTC. This encodes CASSARDSASYEQYF. The rearrangement joins TRBV9 to TRBJ2-7; possible D gene TRBD2, 6 bases. The CDR3 has 15 amino acids. Trimming removed 3 bases at V and 3 bases at J, with 16 bases between. Per germline, CDR1 SGDLS and CDR2 YYNGEE.

The gene calls are TRBV11-2 and TRBJ2-7; D gene unclear. Between the trimmed V and J ends, which lost 6 bases and 7 bases, there was a span of 13 bases. This CDR3 contains 12 residues. Germline CDR1 and CDR2: SGHAT and FQNNGV. The CDR3 nucleotides read TGTGCCAGCAGTCCCGACGCAGTGGAGCAGTACTTC. Its translation: CASSPDAVEQYF.

The V and J genes are TRBV29-1 and TRBJ2-1, with D perhaps matching TRBD2 (5 bases). The germline V gene encodes CDR1 SQVTM and CDR2 ANQGSEA. With 3 bases removed from V and 15 bases from J, the gap between germline ends came to 15 bases. The CDR3 contains 11 residues. CDR3 coding DNA: TGCAGCGTTGATAAGGGTGAGGGAAGGTTCTTC. As protein: CSVDKGEGRFF.

The chain uses TRBV5-6 and TRBJ2-7, with D possibly matching TRBD1 (5 bases). V lost 4 bases to trimming and J lost 3 bases, with 29 bases between them. Germline V CDR1 and CDR2: SGHDT, YYEEEE. The CDR3 contains 19 residues. CDR3 nucleotide sequence: TGTGCCAGCAGCGGCAGTGATGGGGCTTTTTTTGGCTCTCGCTACGAGCAGTACTTC. This gives the protein CASSGSDGAFFGSRYEQYF.